This T cell receptor (beta chain) was identified in a study of CD8 T cells in ankylosing spondylitis. This clonotype came up a few times. Its target is not known. In making TCR beta libraries, quantitative 5'-RACE with molecular barcodes was used. TCRdb re-analysed the 5' RACE reads in MiXCR, keeping a single row per CDR3 protein. The sample includes 300,000 to 350,000 distinct CDR3 sequences, around 20% of them seen just once. Study-wide points: What appeared characteristic of ankylosing spondylitis blood was a TCR beta motif of about eight highly homologous variants. Matched synovial fluid from ankylosing spondylitis patients was reported to be enriched for disease-linked clones.

Germline CDR1 SGHDT, CDR2 YYEEEE. V dropped 8 bases and J dropped 3 bases, with 14 bases sitting between them. The CDR3 extends over 13 amino acids. The sequencing sample was made of blood, either unsorted or a sorted T cell fraction (not recorded which). The clonotype comes from a female donor with ankylosing spondylitis or in good health (not recorded which). This chain links TRBV5-6 with TRBJ1-2; D unclear. In nucleotides, the CDR3 is TGTGCCAGTCGTACCCCAATTGACTATGGCTACACCTTC. It encodes CASRTPIDYGYTF.